The 17 T cell receptor beta chains presented below share a single source sample, sequenced in a study of cytomegalovirus exposure and HLA in healthy donors. The repertoire was sequenced with immunoSEQ multiplex PCR; TCRdb's copy has only in-frame clones and lacks some. Among more than 110,000 clones listed, around 88% were seen once. Material: PBMCs. All receptors come from a woman between 18 and 29 years old in good health and CMV-seropositive.

This rearrangement joins TRBV5-6 to TRBJ2-1, with D possibly matching TRBD2 (5 bases). V gave up 0 bases and J gave up 9 bases, with 10 bases separating them. The CDR3 consists of 13 residues. Germline V gene data show CDR1 as SGHDT and CDR2 as YYEEEE. The CDR3 DNA follows: TGTGCCAGCAGCTTGGGGCTAGCAGGTGAGCAGTTCTTC. This gives the protein CASSLGLAGEQFF.

V usage is TRBV11-2 and J usage is TRBJ2-7; possible D gene TRBD2, 5 bases. This CDR3 has 13 amino acids. Per germline, CDR1 SGHAT and CDR2 FQNNGV. Trimming took 4 bases from V and 7 from J, leaving 14 bases between them. CDR3 nucleotide sequence: TGTGCCAGCAGCTCCTTCGGGGAAGGAGAGCAGTACTTC. Its protein product is CASSSFGEGEQYF.

The gene calls are TRBV5-8 and TRBJ2-5; 14 nucleotides align to TRBD2. In germline, CDR1 is SGHTS, CDR2 YDEGEE. The CDR3 runs to 17 residues. V was clipped by 4 bases and J by 3 bases; unmatched bases: 8. CDR3 bases: TGTGCCAGCAGCCCGAAAGCGGGACTAGCGGGAGAAGAGACCCAGTACTTC. This sequence encodes CASSPKAGLAGEETQYF.

V and J are TRBV28 and TRBJ2-1; D might be TRBD1 (5 bases). This CDR3 comprises 13 residues. The germline V gene has CDR1 MDHEN and CDR2 SYDVKM. The germline V and J ends were trimmed by 11 bases and 7 bases, with 18 bases remaining between them. The CDR3 protein is CALGAPLGNEQFF. The CDR3 DNA follows: TGTGCCCTTGGGGCACCACTTGGGAATGAGCAGTTCTTC.

The table lists this clone with a count of one. The chain uses TRBV2 and TRBJ1-6, with 8 bases aligning to TRBD1. J lost 10 bases, V lost 5 bases, and 7 bases had no gene match. This CDR3 comprises 14 residues. Germline CDR1 is SNHLY and CDR2 is FYNNEI. The CDR3 here is CASSPDRVGSPLHF. As DNA, the CDR3 is TGTGCCAGCAGTCCGGACAGGGTCGGATCACCCCTCCACTTT.

The rearrangement uses TRBV6-5 and TRBJ2-5; TRBD2 matches 8 bases. Germline V CDR1 and CDR2: MNHEY, SVGAGI. V trimming: 2 bases; J trimming: 2 bases; junction bases outside the gene matches: 4. This CDR3 is 15 amino acids long. CDR3 coding DNA: TGTGCCAGCAGTTACAGAAGCGGGGGTCAAGAGACCCAGTACTTC. It translates to CASSYRSGGQETQYF.

The chain recombines TRBV11-2 with TRBJ2-7, with 9 bases that match TRBD1. Germline V gene sequence: CDR1 SGHAT, CDR2 FQNNGV. Trimming at V came to 4 bases and at J to 3 bases, leaving 4 bases not matched to a gene. The CDR3 has 14 amino acids. CDR3 region: CASSSPGQGYEQYF. Written as DNA, the CDR3 is TGTGCCAGCAGCTCCCCGGGACAGGGCTACGAGCAGTACTTC.

The V and J genes are TRBV28 and TRBJ1-1; 10 bases agree with TRBD1. Trimming cost V 10 bases and J 5 bases; bases outside gene matches: 13. This CDR3 has 15 amino acids. The germline CDR1 and CDR2 sequences are MDHEN and SYDVKM. The CDR3 loop is CATCWDRGYGTEAFF. The CDR3 region has the DNA TGTGCCACCTGCTGGGACAGGGGCTATGGTACTGAAGCTTTCTTT.

This chain joins TRBV27 and TRBJ2-3; a possible D gene is TRBD1 (5 bases). V shed 4 bases and J shed 3 bases, with 11 bases lying between them. CDR3 length: 14 amino acids. Germline CDR1 MNHEY, CDR2 SMNVEV (reference sequence). The CDR3 sequence: CASSWGAVTDTQYF. The CDR3 bases are TGTGCCAGCAGTTGGGGCGCAGTAACAGATACGCAGTATTTT.

The chain joins TRBV18 to TRBJ2-2; D is perhaps TRBD1 (6 bases). The CDR3 is 16 amino acids. Germline assignment: CDR1 KGHSH and CDR2 LQKENI. The V and J ends lost 5 bases and 1 base respectively, with 14 bases between them. The CDR3 DNA reads as TGTGCCAGCTCATTACAGGGTGTGAAGAACACCGGGGAGCTGTTTTTT. Protein product: CASSLQGVKNTGELFF.

V gene TRBV5-1 combines with J gene TRBJ2-5; possible D gene TRBD2, 5 bases. Trimming pared 4 bases from V and 1 base from J, leaving 8 bases between. Germline V gene data show CDR1 as SGHRS and CDR2 as YFSETQ. The CDR3 is 13 amino acids. CDR3: CASSHRGQETQYF. DNA of the CDR3: TGCGCCAGCAGCCACCGGGGCCAAGAGACCCAGTACTTC. The full variable domain, completed using reference TRBV5-1 and TRBJ2-5, is KAGVTQTPRYLIKTRGQQVTLSCSPISGHRSVSWYQQTPGQGLQFLFEYFSETQRNKGNFPGRFSGRQFSNSRSEMNVSTLELGDSALYLCASSHRGQETQYFGPGTRLLVL.

The CDR3 region has the DNA TGTGCCTGGAGTGTTTACAGGGCTGGTGGCTACACCTTC. Protein: CAWSVYRAGGYTF. The chain is built from TRBV30 and TRBJ1-2, with D possibly being TRBD1 (6 bases). The V end lost 0 bases, the J end lost 7 bases, and 12 bases lay between the germline ends. The germline V gene encodes CDR1 GTSNPN and CDR2 SVGIG (reference sequence). This CDR3 has 13 amino acids. Supplemented by reference TRBV30 and TRBJ1-2, the full variable domain reads SQTIHQWPATLVQPVGSPLSLECTVEGTSNPNLYWYRQAAGRGLQLLFYSVGIGQISSEVPQNLSASRPQDRQFILSSKKLLLSDSGFYLCAWSVYRAGGYTFGSGTRLTVV.

The chain links TRBV7-2 to TRBJ1-5; 7 nucleotides match TRBD1. CDR1 is SGHTA and CDR2 is FQGNSA in the germline V gene. The V segment lost 5 bases and the J segment 10 bases; nucleotides outside the gene matches: 14. The CDR3 contains 15 residues. The CDR3 nucleotides are TGTGCCAGCAGCGAGGGACAGTCGGGCTCGGTACCCCAGCATTTT. It yields the protein CASSEGQSGSVPQHF.

V is TRBV7-2 and J is TRBJ1-2; 10 positions agree with TRBD1. The length of the CDR3 is 17 residues. Trimming removed 1 base from V and 0 bases from J; junction bases left unmatched: 5. CDR1 is SGHTA, CDR2 FQGNSA, per germline. The CDR3: CASSLVGTGAANYGYTF. Here the CDR3 DNA reads TGTGCCAGCAGCTTAGTTGGGACAGGGGCCGCTAACTATGGCTACACCTTC.

The chain carries TRBV5-6 and TRBJ2-3; D remains ambiguous. The CDR3 has 13 residues. Trimming stripped 4 bases from V and 0 bases from J, with 6 bases between. The germline CDR1 and CDR2 sequences are SGHDT and YYEEEE. DNA for the CDR3: TGTGCCAGCAGCCTCCTTAGCACAGATACGCAGTATTTT. It encodes CASSLLSTDTQYF.

J is TRBJ1-2 and V is TRBV27, with D maybe TRBD1 (5 bases). Trimming pared 3 bases from V and 4 bases from J, leaving 12 bases between. From germline, CDR1 is MNHEY and CDR2 SMNVEV (reference sequence). This CDR3 has 14 amino acids. The CDR3 DNA sequence: TGTGCCAGCAGTTTTCGGCAGGGCGGCTATGGCTACACCTTC. It translates to CASSFRQGGYGYTF.

The gene calls are TRBV18 and TRBJ1-2, with 10 bases fitting TRBD1. Germline-derived CDR1 and CDR2 are KGHSH and LQKENI. J was trimmed by 8 bases and V by 0 bases; bases with no gene match: 6. The CDR3 length is 15 residues. The DNA for the CDR3 is TGTGCCAGCTCACCACCGCGACAGGGGGCTTTCGGCTACACCTTC. It translates to CASSPPRQGAFGYTF.